The 21 T cell receptor beta chains below come from one sample, sequenced in a study of cytomegalovirus exposure and HLA in healthy donors. The protocol was immunoSEQ multiplex PCR, while the TCRdb copy is restricted to in-frame clones and leaves out a portion. This table has 200,000 or so clones, roughly 88% appearing once. Sequencing used PBMCs. These TCRs come from a woman aged 25 to 39 in good health and CMV-seropositive.

This clone was seen only once. The rearrangement uses TRBV7-9 and TRBJ2-1; unclear D gene. Germline V CDR1 and CDR2: SEHNR, FQNEAQ (reference sequence). The V end lost 0 bases, the J end lost 10 bases, and 7 bases lay between the germline ends. The CDR3 length is 12 residues. The CDR3 here is CASSLALSEQFF. The CDR3 DNA reads TGTGCCAGCAGCTTAGCCCTATCGGAGCAGTTCTTC. Filled out from reference TRBV7-9 and TRBJ2-1, the complete variable domain reads DTGVSQNPRHKITKRGQNVTFRCDPISEHNRLYWYRQTLGQGPEFLTYFQNEAQLEKSRLLSDRFSAERPKGSFSTLEIQRTEQGDSAMYLCASSLALSEQFFGPGTRLTVL.

V gene TRBV5-1 combines with J gene TRBJ2-1; 9 bases agree with TRBD1. Trimming at V came to 0 bases and at J to 7 bases, leaving 2 bases not matched to a gene. Germline CDR1 SGHRS, CDR2 YFSETQ. The length of the CDR3 is 14 residues. The DNA of the CDR3 is TGCGCCAGCAGCTTGGGGGACAGGGTGAATGAGCAGTTCTTC. Its translation: CASSLGDRVNEQFF.

The rearrangement joins TRBV13 to TRBJ2-1, with 9 bases identical to TRBD2. The CDR3 sequence is 17 residues long. The V and J ends lost 0 bases and 8 bases, in that order; junction bases with no gene match: 11. Germline loops: CDR1 PRHDT, CDR2 FYEKMQ (reference sequence). In DNA, the CDR3 is TGTGCCAGCAGCTTAGGCGGAGTAGCGGGAGCTTTGGATGAGCAGTTCTTC. This codes for CASSLGGVAGALDEQFF.

The CDR3 region is CAIRPGTGGNQPQHF. The CDR3 bases are TGTGCCATCAGGCCCGGGACAGGGGGCAATCAGCCCCAGCATTTT. The gene calls are TRBV10-3 and TRBJ1-5, with 10 bases aligning to TRBD1. V was clipped by 6 bases and J by 2 bases; unmatched bases: 4. The germline V gene encodes CDR1 ENHRY and CDR2 SYGVKD. This CDR3 has 15 amino acids.

This chain uses TRBV10-3 with TRBJ2-3; the D gene is possibly TRBD1 (5 bases). V dropped 2 bases and J dropped 2 bases, with 8 bases sitting between them. The CDR3 runs to 14 residues. The V gene's germline CDR1 is ENHRY and CDR2 SYGVKD. In DNA, the CDR3 is TGTGCCATCAGTGAGGACAGCGCCACAGATACGCAGTATTTT. As protein: CAISEDSATDTQYF.

J is TRBJ2-4 and V is TRBV25-1; no definite D call. The CDR3 length is 15 residues. In germline, CDR1 is MGHDK, CDR2 SYGVNS. With 3 bases removed from V and 0 bases from J, the gap between germline ends came to 9 bases. CDR3: CASSDKSIAKNIQYF. As DNA, the CDR3 is TGTGCCAGCAGTGATAAGTCTATAGCCAAAAACATTCAGTACTTC. Variable domain in full (rest from reference TRBV25-1 and TRBJ2-4): EADIYQTPRYLVIGTGKKITLECSQTMGHDKMYWYQQDPGMELHLIHYSYGVNSTEKGDLSSESTVSRIRTEHFPLTLESARPSHTSQYLCASSDKSIAKNIQYFGAGTRLSVL.

V gene TRBV19 combines with J gene TRBJ2-7, with a tentative D call TRBD2 (6 bases). The CDR3 sequence is 13 residues long. V was pared by 8 bases and J by 0 bases, with 11 bases between. The V gene's germline CDR1 is LNHDA and CDR2 SQIVND (reference sequence). DNA of the CDR3: TGTGCCAGTGGGGTAGCGGCCTCCTACGAGCAGTACTTC. It is translated as CASGVAASYEQYF. Combining the CDR3 with reference TRBV19 and TRBJ2-7 gives the whole variable domain DGGITQSPKYLFRKEGQNVTLSCEQNLNHDAMYWYRQDPGQGLRLIYYSQIVNDFQKGDIAEGYSVSREKKESFPLTVTSAQKNPTAFYLCASGVAASYEQYFGPGTRLTVT.

This clone was recorded once. This chain links TRBV5-1 with TRBJ1-1; D call uncertain. The germline V gene has CDR1 SGHRS and CDR2 YFSETQ. There are 16 residues in the CDR3. Trimming removed 2 bases at V and 0 bases at J, with 14 bases between. The chain's CDR3 is CASSFSVTTMNTEAFF. Here the CDR3 DNA reads TGCGCCAGCAGCTTTTCCGTGACAACCATGAACACTGAAGCTTTCTTT.

The genes are TRBV27 and TRBJ1-1; D is perhaps TRBD1 (5 bases). The ends were cut back, 4 bases at V and 4 bases at J, with 10 bases in the middle. There are 13 residues in the CDR3. From germline, CDR1 is MNHEY and CDR2 SMNVEV (reference sequence). CDR3 DNA sequence: TGTGCCAGCAGTTATAGGAGGGGCACTGAAGCTTTCTTT. It is translated as CASSYRRGTEAFF.

The chain carries TRBV27 and TRBJ1-5, with D possibly TRBD1 on 5 matching bases. Germline CDR1 is MNHEY and CDR2 is SMNVEV (reference sequence). The CDR3 contains 14 residues. Between the trimmed V and J ends, which lost 5 bases and 4 bases, there was a span of 12 bases. CDR3 sequence: CASSTRQKNQPQHF. The CDR3 nucleotides are TGTGCCAGCAGTACGCGACAGAAAAATCAGCCCCAGCATTTT.

This clone occurred once. The chain uses TRBV11-2 and TRBJ2-1, with D possibly matching TRBD1 (6 bases). CDR1 is SGHAT and CDR2 is FQNNGV in the germline V gene. V lost 5 bases and J lost 6, with 14 bases in between. The CDR3 consists of 14 residues. The CDR3 here is CASSPSGQINEQFF. The CDR3, as DNA: TGTGCCAGCAGCCCATCAGGACAGATCAATGAGCAGTTCTTC.

J is TRBJ2-7 and V is TRBV5-4; 12 bases are a match to TRBD2. The CDR3 spans 16 residues. The J segment lost 1 base and the V segment lost 3 bases, leaving 5 bases of the junction unmatched. From germline, CDR1 is SGHNT and CDR2 YYREEE (reference sequence). CDR3 nucleotide sequence: TGTGCCAGCAGCTCCGGACTAGCGGGACTTTCCTACGAGCAGTACTTC. This codes for CASSSGLAGLSYEQYF.

The rearrangement links TRBV5-1 to TRBJ1-4; weak D call: TRBD1 (5 bases). Germline V gene sequence: CDR1 SGHRS, CDR2 YFSETQ. This CDR3 spans 14 amino acids. The germline V and J ends were trimmed by 7 bases and 2 bases, with 12 bases remaining between them. This CDR3 reads CASARADTNEKLFF. The CDR3 DNA follows: TGCGCCAGCGCCAGGGCGGATACTAATGAAAAACTGTTTTTT.

The V and J genes are TRBV7-9 and TRBJ2-3; perhaps TRBD1 as D (5 bases). V was clipped by 5 bases and J by 1 base, with 13 bases between them. Germline V gives CDR1 SEHNR, CDR2 FQNEAQ (reference sequence). The CDR3 covers 15 residues. CDR3 nucleotide sequence: TGTGCCAGCAGCATGGGGCAGGCTGGCACAGATACGCAGTATTTT. It translates to CASSMGQAGTDTQYF. The full variable domain, in which reference TRBV7-9 and TRBJ2-3 provide the parts outside the CDR3, is DTGVSQNPRHKITKRGQNVTFRCDPISEHNRLYWYRQTLGQGPEFLTYFQNEAQLEKSRLLSDRFSAERPKGSFSTLEIQRTEQGDSAMYLCASSMGQAGTDTQYFGPGTRLTVL.

The genes are TRBV7-3 and TRBJ2-1; 9 nucleotides match TRBD2. The V gene's germline CDR1 is SGHTA and CDR2 FQGTGA. There are 16 residues in the CDR3. Losses at the gene ends were 2 bases for V and 7 bases for J; bases not matched to a gene: 9. The CDR3 region is CASSLDSGRSRNEQFF. As DNA, the CDR3 is TGTGCCAGCAGCTTAGATAGCGGGAGAAGTAGGAATGAGCAGTTCTTC. Drawing the rest from reference TRBV7-3 and TRBJ2-1, the complete variable domain is GAGVSQTPSNKVTEKGKYVELRCDPISGHTALYWYRQSLGQGPEFLIYFQGTGAADDSGLPNDRFFAVRPEGSVSTLKIQRTERGDSAVYLCASSLDSGRSRNEQFFGPGTRLTVL.

The V gene is TRBV6-5, the J gene TRBJ2-3; 8 bases are a match to TRBD1. Germline lookup yields CDR1 MNHEY and CDR2 SVGAGI. This CDR3 has 14 residues. V was pared by 2 bases and J by 6 bases, with 4 bases of the junction left unmatched. The CDR3 is CASSYRTGRDTQYF. The CDR3 DNA sequence: TGTGCCAGCAGTTACCGGACAGGGAGGGATACGCAGTATTTT.

This rearrangement joins TRBV6-5 to TRBJ2-1; D perhaps matches TRBD2 (6 bases). The V and J ends lost 4 bases and 8 bases respectively, with 21 bases between them. CDR1 MNHEY and CDR2 SVGAGI come from the germline V gene. The CDR3 contains 16 residues. The DNA for the CDR3 is TGTGCCAGCAGTTGGGAAAGGGACTCGCCCACGGATGAGCAGTTCTTC. As protein: CASSWERDSPTDEQFF.

The chain recombines TRBV5-1 with TRBJ1-3; 7 positions agree with TRBD1. The CDR3 has 15 residues. Losses at the gene ends were 4 bases for V and 3 bases for J; bases not matched to a gene: 7. The V gene's germline CDR1 is SGHRS and CDR2 YFSETQ. The CDR3 DNA reads as TGCGCCAGCAGCCCAGGACAGGATCTTGGAAACACCATATATTTT. Residues: CASSPGQDLGNTIYF. The full variable domain, with the rest looked up from reference TRBV5-1 and TRBJ1-3, is KAGVTQTPRYLIKTRGQQVTLSCSPISGHRSVSWYQQTPGQGLQFLFEYFSETQRNKGNFPGRFSGRQFSNSRSEMNVSTLELGDSALYLCASSPGQDLGNTIYFGEGSWLTVV.

The V and J genes are TRBV27 and TRBJ2-3; 7 nucleotides match TRBD2. Trimming cost V 7 bases and J 2 bases; bases outside gene matches: 12. CDR3 length: 16 residues. Germline lookup yields CDR1 MNHEY and CDR2 SMNVEV (reference sequence). The CDR3 nucleotides read TGTGCCAGCATGGGAGTAAACGGGAGGACCACAGATACGCAGTATTTT. It specifies CASMGVNGRTTDTQYF.

V is TRBV5-4 and J is TRBJ2-7, with D possibly TRBD1 on 6 matching bases. The germline gives CDR1 SGHNT, CDR2 YYREEE (reference sequence). This CDR3 comprises 13 residues. Trimming pared 2 bases from V and 3 bases from J, leaving 9 bases between. CDR3 DNA sequence: TGTGCCAGCAGCTTACCACAGGGCTACGAGCAGTACTTC. It translates to CASSLPQGYEQYF.

About this clone itself: The conserved final phenylalanine or tryptophan is absent from the CDR3, which likely points to a read error. Because the CDR3's place on the DNA is in doubt, the DNA is left out and the CDR3 is given as listed by TCRdb. V and J are TRBV30 and TRBJ1-1; TRBD1, the table's D call, was not compared with the DNA. Germline CDR1 reads GTSNPN; CDR2 reads SVGIG (reference sequence). The CDR3 is made up of 13 amino acids, end residues included. The CDR3 sequence: CAWSLSVGSRQGL.